The clone carrying this T cell receptor (beta chain) was seen repeatedly, ten times or more. What it recognizes is unknown. This entry is derived from a study of T cells after yellow fever vaccination. General study points: Booster sampling recovered most clones from primary vaccination (less than 97% CD4, just over 85% CD8). The CD4 compartment and the CD8 compartment contained a small share of clonotypes in common.

Each CDR3 protein gets one entry after TCRdb re-called the 5' RACE reads with MiXCR. The repertoire holds about 150,000 distinct CDR3 sequences, about 6.2% seen once, with about 0.6% in the top ten. Germline V gives CDR1 SGHRS, CDR2 YFSETQ. This CDR3 is 15 amino acids long. V dropped 1 base and J dropped 6; count of bases not matched to a gene: 4. Sequenced material: CD4+ T cells sorted from PBMCs, taken 10 days after the yellow fever booster vaccination. The genes are TRBV5-1 and TRBJ2-1; 10 nucleotides line up with TRBD2. This TCR came from a man in his thirties or forties who received the YFV17D yellow fever vaccine. CDR3 in amino acids: CASSLSSGRGNEQFF. Written as DNA, the CDR3 is TGCGCCAGCAGCTTGTCCAGCGGGAGGGGCAATGAGCAGTTCTTC.